This is a list of T cell receptor beta chains from one sample in a study of cytomegalovirus exposure and HLA in healthy donors. Libraries were prepared by immunoSEQ multiplex PCR; TCRdb keeps only in-frame clonotypes and omits some of them. The profile shows about 74,000 clones, roughly 92% of them singletons. The sequenced sample consisted of PBMCs. These TCRs come from a woman aged 18 to 35 in good health and CMV-seropositive. Each CDR3 is given with its conserved first and last residue. Fields, in order: D gene, J gene, clone size, V gene, CDR3 DNA, CDR3 protein. A D gene is named only where the DNA matches it firmly. Not all rows give a size; the values are once, few, many and, for expanded clones, a class.

>NA|TRBJ1-1|NA|TRBV5-6
TGTGCCAGCAGCTTTGTTAGGGGCCTGGACACTGAAGCTTTCTTT
CASSFVRGLDTEAFF
>NA|TRBJ2-1|NA|TRBV6-1
TGTGCCAGCAGCCCCCTTAGCGGAACCTACAATGAGCAGTTCTTC
CASSPLSGTYNEQFF
>TRBD1|TRBJ1-2|NA|TRBV30
TGTGCTTCACAGGGGGGAGACTATGGCTACACCTTC
CASQGGDYGYTF
>TRBD1|TRBJ1-1|NA|TRBV30
TGTGCCTGGAGGAGACAAGCAGGGGGAATAGCTGAAGCTTTCTTT
CAWRRQAGGIAEAFF
>TRBD1|TRBJ2-5|NA|TRBV7-7
TGTGCTAGCACCAATCCGACAGGGCAGGAGACCCAGTACTTC
CASTNPTGQETQYF
>TRBD1|TRBJ1-2|NA|TRBV6-4
TGTGCCAGCAGTGCCGAGACAGGGAACTATGGCTACACCTTC
CASSAETGNYGYTF
>NA|TRBJ1-2|NA|TRBV29-1
TGCAGCGGTTTACAGGGCGGCTCCGAGGGCTACACCTTC
CSGLQGGSEGYTF
>TRBD2|TRBJ2-5|NA|TRBV6-5
TGTGCCAGCGGTTACTCCACGGCTAGCGGCATAGAGACCCAGTACTTC
CASGYSTASGIETQYF
>NA|TRBJ1-1|NA|TRBV2
TGTGCCAGCAGTGAAAGCACGCCCGGGAGGACTGAAGCTTTCTTT
CASSESTPGRTEAFF
>TRBD1|TRBJ1-4|once|TRBV18
TGTGCCAGCTCACCCGGACAGGGGACAGATAATGAAAAACTGTTTTTT
CASSPGQGTDNEKLFF
>NA|TRBJ1-1|NA|TRBV19
TGTGCCAGTAGTATGAACATCAACACTGAAGCTTTCTTT
CASSMNINTEAFF
>TRBD1|TRBJ1-2|NA|TRBV6-6
TGTGCCAGCAGTACCGGACAGGGCCCCTATGGCTACACCTTC
CASSTGQGPYGYTF
>NA|TRBJ1-3|NA|TRBV7-9
TGTGCCAGCAGCACGAACGACAAGGGGGTTGGGAGCTCTGGAAACACCATATATTTT
CASSTNDKGVGSSGNTIYF
>TRBD1|TRBJ2-7|NA|TRBV7-9
TGTGCCAGCAGCTTAGCTCCGGGACAGGGCTACGAGCAGTACTTC
CASSLAPGQGYEQYF
>NA|TRBJ2-5|once|TRBV12-2
TGTGCAAGTCGCTTAGGAGGCTTCGGTCGGAATAAGGGGGCGGCACAAGAGACCCAGTACTTC
CASRLGGFGRNKGAAQETQYF
>NA|TRBJ2-7|once|TRBV10-3
TGTGCCACCCACGGGTCGACTAACTACGAGCAGTACTTC
CATHGSTNYEQYF